What follows are 27 T cell receptor beta chains derived from one specimen sequenced in a study of shared clonotypes between healthy human individuals. Clones were read by immunoSEQ multiplex PCR, and TCRdb kept only the in-frame ones, dropping some. The sample shows over a million clones, 95% to 97% of them seen only once. Sequences were obtained from naive CD4+ T cells sorted from blood. The sample's subset: CD45RA+ positively selected. The receptors shown here come from a man aged 25-40 years in good health.

CDR3 sequence: CSVPAWSYNEQFF. CDR3 bases: TGCAGCGTTCCAGCGTGGTCCTACAATGAGCAGTTCTTC. The chain is built from TRBV29-1 and TRBJ2-1; no firm D call. Per the germline V gene, CDR1 is SQVTM and CDR2 is ANQGSEA. The CDR3 length is 13 residues. The V end was cut by 5 bases, the J end by 1 base, with 9 bases between.

The CDR3 region has the DNA TGCAGTGCGGACGCCCGGGAGACCCAGTACTTC. The encoded protein is CSADARETQYF. This sequence joins TRBV20-1 and TRBJ2-5; D is unresolved. The CDR3 consists of 11 residues. Germline V lookup: CDR1 DFQATT, CDR2 SNEGSKA (reference sequence). V was clipped by 6 bases and J by 5 bases, with 10 bases between them.

This sequence joins TRBV12-1 and TRBJ2-6; TRBD1, as called in the table, went unchecked against the DNA. TRBV12-1 is described as a pseudogene. The CDR3 is 18 residues long. The CDR3 DNA is TGTGCCAGCAGCCGTCGGCATGTAGGACAAAGTCGGGCCAACGTCCTGACTTTC. Protein: CASSRRHVGQSRANVLTF.

This rearrangement joins TRBV11-2 to TRBJ2-3, with TRBD1 matching 9 bases. After removal of 3 bases from V and 6 bases from J, the junction contained 7 bases not matched to a gene. This CDR3 is 15 amino acids long. CDR1 SGHAT and CDR2 FQNNGV come from the germline V gene. CDR3 region: CASSLGTGWRDTQYF. In DNA form, the CDR3 reads TGTGCCAGCAGCTTGGGGACAGGGTGGAGGGATACGCAGTATTTT.

The chain recombines TRBV5-1 with TRBJ2-2; TRBD2 might be the D (6 bases). Per germline, CDR1 SGHRS and CDR2 YFSETQ. The CDR3 runs 15 residues. V lost 3 bases, J lost 4 bases, and 13 bases lay in between. CDR3 bases: TGCGCCAGCAGCTCATGGGACGGGAGCACCGGGGAGCTGTTTTTT. Translation gives CASSSWDGSTGELFF.

This chain links TRBV15 with TRBJ2-3, with 10 positions matching TRBD2. Germline CDR1 reads LNHNV; CDR2 reads YYDKDF (reference sequence). V shed 3 bases and J 6 bases; nucleotides not matched to a gene: 12. The CDR3 consists of 17 residues. The CDR3 sequence: CATSSAALAGVRDTQYF. The CDR3 coding sequence is TGTGCCACCAGCAGCGCGGCGCTAGCGGGAGTGCGCGATACGCAGTATTTT.

This chain joins TRBV18 and TRBJ2-3, with TRBD2 identical over 12 bases. This CDR3 has 18 amino acids. Germline-derived CDR1 and CDR2 are KGHSH and LQKENI. V gave up 2 bases and J gave up 3 bases; unmatched junction bases: 9. In DNA form, the CDR3 reads TGTGCCAGCTCACCATTAGGACTGCTAGCGGGAGGGACAGATACGCAGTATTTT. Translated: CASSPLGLLAGGTDTQYF.

The V and J genes are TRBV6-1 and TRBJ2-5, with D perhaps TRBD1 or TRBD2 (5 bases each). There are 13 residues in the CDR3. Trimming took 4 bases from V and 7 from J, leaving 13 bases between them. Looked up from germline, CDR1 is MNHNS and CDR2 is SASEGT. The CDR3 region is CASSGTPEVTQYF. The CDR3 nucleotides read TGTGCCAGCAGTGGGACACCGGAGGTGACCCAGTACTTC.

The V and J genes are TRBV28 and TRBJ1-1; TRBD1 is a possible D gene (5 bases). Germline V lookup: CDR1 MDHEN, CDR2 SYDVKM. The CDR3 is made up of 13 amino acids. V lost 3 bases and J 7 bases, leaving 12 bases between the germline ends. The CDR3 region has the DNA TGTGCCAGCAGTTTGGGGGGTAGGGGTGAAGCTTTCTTT. This sequence encodes CASSLGGRGEAFF.

J is TRBJ2-7 and V is TRBV29-1; 8 positions agree with TRBD1. This CDR3 spans 13 amino acids. Germline V gene sequence: CDR1 SQVTM, CDR2 ANQGSEA. Trimming cost V 6 bases and J 4 bases; bases outside gene matches: 8. CDR3 amino acids: CSVRGQGRYEQYF. The CDR3, as DNA: TGCAGCGTCCGAGGACAGGGTCGGTACGAGCAGTACTTC.

The chain carries TRBV6-1 and TRBJ1-3; 9 bases are shared with TRBD1. Germline assignment: CDR1 MNHNS and CDR2 SASEGT. V shed 10 bases, J shed 2 bases, and the junction held 3 bases outside the gene matches. This CDR3 comprises 13 residues. The CDR3 region has the DNA TGTGCCAACTGGACAGGGGCTGGAAACACCATATATTTT. The encoded protein is CANWTGAGNTIYF.

This clone came up once. The chain employs TRBV9 and TRBJ2-1; D might be TRBD1 (5 bases). This CDR3 comprises 15 residues. Trimming cost V 0 bases and J 5 bases, with 12 bases left between them. Germline V CDR1 and CDR2: SGDLS, YYNGEE. In DNA, the CDR3 is TGTGCCAGCAGCGTAGCAGGGCTGAGGCACAATGAGCAGTTCTTC. This codes for CASSVAGLRHNEQFF.

This clone was seen once. This chain connects TRBV27 to TRBJ2-5, with no clear D. The germline V and J ends were trimmed by 6 bases and 5 bases, with 10 bases remaining between them. Germline V gene sequence: CDR1 MNHEY, CDR2 SMNVEV (reference sequence). The CDR3 is made up of 12 amino acids. Written as DNA, the CDR3 is TGTGCCAGCAGCGCATCGGATGAGACCCAGTACTTC. Protein sequence: CASSASDETQYF.

V and J are TRBV28 and TRBJ2-1, with TRBD2 as a possible D gene (6 bases). From germline, CDR1 is MDHEN and CDR2 SYDVKM. Trimming left V 6 bases short and J 7 bases short, with 19 bases between. This CDR3 comprises 15 residues. The CDR3 loop reads CASSSHGTPSNEQFF. The DNA for the CDR3 is TGTGCCAGCAGCTCCCACGGGACTCCATCTAATGAGCAGTTCTTC.

The V call is TRBV19, the J call TRBJ2-3, with 9 positions matching TRBD2. V shed 9 bases and J 2 bases; nucleotides not matched to a gene: 3. Germline assignment: CDR1 LNHDA and CDR2 SQIVND (reference sequence). The CDR3 runs to 13 residues. The CDR3: CARLAGDTDTQYF. The CDR3 DNA follows: TGTGCCAGATTAGCGGGGGACACAGATACGCAGTATTTT.

V gene TRBV6-5 combines with J gene TRBJ2-7, with D perhaps TRBD2 (6 bases). Germline-derived CDR1 and CDR2 are MNHEY and SVGAGI. Trimming pared 2 bases from V and 3 bases from J, leaving 17 bases between. The CDR3 contains 16 residues. The CDR3 is CASSYRRAGPIYEQYF. The CDR3 coding sequence is TGTGCCAGCAGTTACCGACGGGCGGGACCTATCTACGAGCAGTACTTC.

V is TRBV28 and J is TRBJ2-7; D remains ambiguous. Trimming stripped 3 bases from V and 5 bases from J, with 14 bases between. CDR1 and CDR2 (germline): MDHEN, SYDVKM. This CDR3 contains 14 residues. CDR3 in amino acids: CASSLSVPPHEQYF. DNA of the CDR3: TGTGCCAGCAGTTTGTCCGTCCCTCCTCACGAGCAGTACTTC.

The chain links TRBV10-3 to TRBJ2-7; tentatively, D is TRBD2 (5 bases). The CDR3 spans 16 residues. V shed 2 bases and J shed 0 bases, with 14 bases lying between them. Germline loops: CDR1 ENHRY, CDR2 SYGVKD. In DNA, the CDR3 is TGTGCCATCAGTGAGGAGGGCTCCCATGTCTCCTACGAGCAGTACTTC. Translating it yields CAISEEGSHVSYEQYF.

This clone is a singleton in its sample. V and J are TRBV15 and TRBJ2-7; D unclear. Per germline, CDR1 LNHNV and CDR2 YYDKDF (reference sequence). The V end lost 4 bases, the J end lost 7 bases, and 8 bases lay between the germline ends. The CDR3 is made up of 11 amino acids. CDR3 amino acids: CATSTKEEQYF. The DNA of the CDR3 is TGTGCCACCAGCACTAAGGAGGAGCAGTACTTC.

This chain connects TRBV28 to TRBJ2-1, with D perhaps matching TRBD1 (5 bases). V gave up 3 bases and J gave up 15 bases, with 15 bases separating them. In germline, CDR1 is MDHEN, CDR2 SYDVKM. CDR3 length: 12 amino acids. The CDR3 region is CASSFRGSKGFF. In DNA, the CDR3 is TGTGCCAGCAGTTTTAGGGGCAGTAAAGGGTTCTTC. Full variable domain (remainder filled in from reference TRBV28 and TRBJ2-1): DVKVTQSSRYLVKRTGEKVFLECVQDMDHENMFWYRQDPGLGLRLIYFSYDVKMKEKGDIPEGYSVSREKKERFSLILESASTNQTSMYLCASSFRGSKGFFGPGTRLTVL.

This clone was detected once. The V and J genes are TRBV5-1 and TRBJ2-7; D unclear. The CDR3 loop spans 12 amino acids. CDR1 is SGHRS and CDR2 is YFSETQ in the germline V gene. Trimming took 4 bases from V and 6 from J, leaving 11 bases between them. CDR3: CASSGFPGEQYF. The CDR3 nucleotides read TGCGCCAGCAGCGGGTTCCCGGGCGAGCAGTACTTC.

This clone has a single count. This chain uses TRBV30 with TRBJ2-1; D is unclear. Germline V lookup: CDR1 GTSNPN, CDR2 SVGIG (reference sequence). The CDR3 runs to 12 residues. Trimming pared 6 bases from V and 13 bases from J, leaving 19 bases between. CDR3 sequence reads: CACLQGRTTQFF. The CDR3 nucleotides are TGTGCCTGCCTGCAAGGGCGGACCACACAGTTCTTC.

V gene TRBV21-1 combines with J gene TRBJ1-1; TRBD1, as called in the table, went unchecked against the DNA. TRBV21-1 is marked as a pseudogene. The CDR3 length is 18 residues. For the CDR3, the DNA is TGTGCCAGCAGCAGCGGGACAGGGGGCGAGGTAGTAGTTGGTGAAGCTTTCTTT. Amino acid sequence: CASSSGTGGEVVVGEAFF.

In this sample, this clone turned up once. The genes are TRBV4-3 and TRBJ2-3; 11 bases line up with TRBD2. Per germline, CDR1 LGHNA and CDR2 YSLEER. CDR3 length: 14 residues. The J segment lost 11 bases and the V segment lost 0 bases, leaving 4 bases of the junction unmatched. CDR3 in DNA: TGCGCCAGCAGCCAAGATCGACTAGCGGGATGGCAGTATTTT. Protein sequence: CASSQDRLAGWQYF.

Regarding this clone: This specimen includes other DNA sequences encoding the same CDR3. This chain links TRBV5-1 with TRBJ2-1; D gene uncertain. In germline, CDR1 is SGHRS, CDR2 YFSETQ. There are 13 residues in the CDR3. Between the trimmed V and J ends, which lost 0 bases and 4 bases, there was a span of 5 bases. This CDR3 is CASSLDNYNEQFF. The CDR3 DNA is TGCGCCAGCAGCTTGGACAATTACAATGAGCAGTTCTTC.

This chain joins TRBV7-9 and TRBJ2-5; D is perhaps TRBD2 (5 bases). The V gene lost 6 bases and the J gene lost 2 bases, with 16 bases spanning the gap. This CDR3 is built from 15 residues. Germline assignment: CDR1 SEHNR and CDR2 FQNEAQ (reference sequence). CDR3 in amino acids: CASRTRELKQETQYF. CDR3 sequence (DNA): TGTGCCAGCAGAACTAGGGAATTAAAACAAGAGACCCAGTACTTC.

The chain recombines TRBV7-6 with TRBJ2-7, with D maybe TRBD1 (6 bases). V dropped 6 bases and J dropped 2 bases, with 14 bases sitting between them. Germline assignment: CDR1 SGHVS and CDR2 FNYEAQ. The CDR3 has 14 amino acids. The CDR3 here is CASSYGQSPYEQYF. The DNA of the CDR3 is TGTGCCAGCAGTTATGGACAGAGCCCCTACGAGCAGTACTTC.